This is a list of T cell receptor beta chains from one sample in a study of blood T cell repertoires in COVID-19. The protocol was immunoSEQ multiplex PCR, while the TCRdb copy is restricted to in-frame clones and leaves out a portion. The table lists over 60,000 clones, 65% to 90% of them singletons, with 10% to 13% in the top ten. Sequenced sample: peripheral blood. The receptors come from a man aged 45-65 years with COVID-19, enrolled during active disease. The CDR3 runs from the conserved cysteine through the conserved F or W. The D gene is left open where the match is weak. Rows give clone size only sometimes, using once, few, many, or a class for an expanded clone.

size,J,V,D,CDR3,DNA
.,TRBJ1-4,TRBV15,TRBD1,CATSTNRGLGEKLFF,TGTGCCACCAGCACGAACAGGGGGCTCGGTGAAAAACTGTTTTTT
.,TRBJ2-7,TRBV27,.,CASTSADTYEQYF,TGTGCCAGCACCTCAGCGGATACCTACGAGCAGTACTTC
.,TRBJ1-4,TRBV19,.,CASSTPSGNEKLFF,TGTGCCAGTAGCACCCCCTCCGGTAATGAAAAACTGTTTTTT
.,TRBJ2-5,TRBV9,.,CASGGKGETQYF,TGTGCCAGCGGGGGGAAGGGGGAGACCCAGTACTTC
.,TRBJ2-1,TRBV30,TRBD1,CAWRGTGILGNEQFF,TGTGCCTGGAGGGGGACAGGGATTCTCGGGAATGAGCAGTTCTTC
medium-sized,TRBJ2-7,TRBV6-1,TRBD2,CASSDTLAGGNEQYF,TGTGCCAGCAGTGATACACTAGCGGGAGGGAACGAGCAGTACTTC
.,TRBJ2-1,TRBV7-9,.,CASSPGTPNNEQFF,TGTGCCAGCAGCCCCGGGACACCGAACAATGAGCAGTTCTTC
.,TRBJ1-6,TRBV19,.,CASSIGPVASPLHF,TGTGCCAGTAGTATAGGGCCGGTAGCGTCACCCCTCCACTTT
.,TRBJ2-5,TRBV20-1,.,CSAAEEGTQYF,TGCAGTGCCGCGGAGGAGGGGACCCAGTACTTC
few,TRBJ1-2,TRBV28,.,CASTYGGVGLNYGYTF,TGTGCCAGCACCTACGGCGGGGTCGGGTTGAACTATGGCTACACCTTC
few,TRBJ2-7,TRBV6-2/TRBV6-3,TRBD2,CASSYGTIGGSADEQYF,TGTGCCAGCAGTTACGGAACGATCGGCGGGAGTGCCGACGAGCAGTACTTC
.,TRBJ2-7,TRBV9,.,CASSAPEGYEQYF,TGTGCCAGCAGCGCTCCCGAGGGATACGAGCAGTACTTC
.,TRBJ2-7,TRBV7-9,.,CASSRGAIEQYF,TGTGCCAGCAGCCGTGGGGCGATCGAGCAGTACTTC
.,TRBJ1-2,TRBV29-1,.,CSVEDQDYGYTF,TGCAGCGTTGAAGATCAGGACTATGGCTACACCTTC
.,TRBJ1-2,TRBV3-1/TRBV3-2,TRBD1,CASQDRAGANYGYTF,TGTGCCAGCCAGGACAGGGCGGGAGCTAACTATGGCTACACCTTC
.,TRBJ1-3,TRBV19,TRBD1,CASSPTGIGNTIYF,TGTGCCAGTAGTCCGACAGGGATTGGAAACACCATATATTTT
.,TRBJ1-2,TRBV19,.,CASSIWGLPHYGYTF,TGTGCCAGTAGTATTTGGGGGCTGCCACACTATGGCTACACCTTC